The T cell receptor beta chain described here comes from a study of beta chain features in type 1 diabetes. Trimming cost V 5 bases and J 4 bases, with 14 bases left between them. Germline V lookup: CDR1 LGHNA, CDR2 YSLEER. The CDR3 totals 14 residues. Study results and limitations: Highly expressing activated T cells could be over-counted with a cDNA template. In all four CD4+ subsets, TCRB CDR3 length was significantly, moderately reduced in type 1 diabetes.

With regard to this clone: Its antigen remains unknown.

The entirety of the isolated RNA underwent reverse transcription, so expressed TCRB transcripts were sequenced. The repertoire was sequenced with immunoSEQ multiplex PCR; TCRdb's copy has only in-frame clones and lacks some. The sample consists of around 160,000 clones, around 8.3% of them appearing once. Isolation of CD4+ naive, central memory, regulatory and stem cell-like memory cells was achieved by sorting via CD45RO/CCR7/CD25/CD127/CD95/CD27. The clonotype was recovered from a young woman with type 1 diabetes. The specimen sequenced was central memory CD4+ T cells from blood. The chain joins TRBV4-3 to TRBJ1-2, with D possibly matching TRBD1 (5 bases). CDR3 nucleotides: TGCGCCAGCAGCGCCCAGCACCAGGGCTATGGCTACACCTTC. Translated: CASSAQHQGYGYTF.